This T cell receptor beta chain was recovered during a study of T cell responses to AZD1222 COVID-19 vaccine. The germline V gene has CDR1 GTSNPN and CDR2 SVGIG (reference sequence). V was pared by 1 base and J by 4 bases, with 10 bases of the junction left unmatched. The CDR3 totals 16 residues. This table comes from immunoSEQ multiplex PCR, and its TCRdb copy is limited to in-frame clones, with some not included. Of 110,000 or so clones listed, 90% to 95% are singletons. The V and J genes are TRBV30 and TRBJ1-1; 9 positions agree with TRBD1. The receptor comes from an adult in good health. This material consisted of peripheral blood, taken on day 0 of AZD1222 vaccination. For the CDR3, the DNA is TGTGCCTGGAGTGGCCGGACAGGGGCGTTAGGCACTGAAGCTTTCTTT. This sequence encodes CAWSGRTGALGTEAFF. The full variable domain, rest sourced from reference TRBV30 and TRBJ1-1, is SQTIHQWPATLVQPVGSPLSLECTVEGTSNPNLYWYRQAAGRGLQLLFYSVGIGQISSEVPQNLSASRPQDRQFILSSKKLLLSDSGFYLCAWSGRTGALGTEAFFGQGTRLTVV.